The TCR beta chain described here comes from a study of CD8 T cells in Susac syndrome. Study-level findings and limits: The study acknowledged a relatively small number of individuals in its TCR sequencing and HLA analysis.

Details on this clonotype: The antigen remains unidentified.

The authors sequenced TCR beta from blood CD8+ and CD4+ T cells. CD8+ and CD4+ T cells were negatively isolated; TEMRA cells were FACS-enriched. The CDR3 is 15 amino acids. The V end lost 6 bases, the J end lost 1 base, and 15 bases lay between the germline ends. CDR1 and CDR2 from the germline V gene are SGDLS and YYNGEE. Random hexamers were used to reverse transcribe an amount of 0.5 to 1 ug RNA. It was immunoSEQ multiplex PCR that amplified TCR beta CDR3 across 54 Vbeta and 13 Jbeta. TCRdb passed the immunoSEQ multiplex PCR reads through MiXCR, listing each CDR3 protein once. The sample shows approximately 150,000 distinct CDR3 sequences, approximately 95% of them seen only once.

The chain carries TRBV9 and TRBJ2-3; D might be TRBD2 (6 bases). The receptor comes from a human donor with multiple sclerosis. Sample: CD4+ T cells from PBMCs. The CDR3 loop reads CASTPTGTGTDTQYF. DNA of the CDR3: TGTGCCAGCACCCCGACCGGGACTGGCACAGATACGCAGTATTTT.